The present T cell receptor beta chain was sequenced within a study of CD8 T cells in Susac syndrome. CDR3 length: 13 residues. Germline CDR1 and CDR2: SGDLS and YYNGEE. Trimming took off 0 bases at V and 6 bases at J, with 9 bases between the two ends. Random-hexamer reverse transcription was applied to 0.5 to 1 ug RNA. MiXCR was run by TCRdb on the immunoSEQ multiplex PCR reads, yielding one entry per CDR3 protein. The sample records approximately 140,000 distinct CDR3 sequences, around 95% being singletons. J is TRBJ1-1 and V is TRBV9, with D perhaps matching TRBD1 (6 bases). The receptor was derived from a human donor with multiple sclerosis. Sequencing was done on a sample of CD4+ T cells from PBMCs. Here the CDR3 DNA reads TGTGCCAGCAGCGTAGTGGAGGGGGCTGAAGCTTTCTTT. This encodes CASSVVEGAEAFF.